A single sample gave rise to the 28 T cell receptor beta chains below, sequenced in a study of response to subunit inactivated influenza vaccine. In TCRdb, the RT-PCR reads were re-called with MiXCR into one record per CDR3 protein. The data hold 500,000 to 600,000 distinct CDR3 sequences, with under 15% observed a single time. The sample consisted of PBMCs from blood, taken about 40 days after vaccination. These receptors all stem from a man aged 50 to 59 who received an inactivated influenza vaccine.

The rearrangement joins TRBV14 to TRBJ2-5; perhaps TRBD1 as D (5 bases). Looked up from germline, CDR1 is SGHDN and CDR2 is FVKESK. With 6 bases removed from V and 3 bases from J, the gap between germline ends came to 14 bases. This CDR3 comprises 14 residues. The CDR3 here is CASSQTSGKETQYF. The CDR3, as DNA: TGTGCCAGCAGTCAAACATCAGGGAAAGAGACCCAGTACTTC.

This clonotype has just a few counts. The chain couples TRBV5-6 to TRBJ1-6, with a weak D call TRBD1 (5 bases). The V end lost 3 bases, the J end lost 10 bases, and 14 bases lay between the germline ends. There are 14 residues in the CDR3. Per the germline V gene, CDR1 is SGHDT and CDR2 is YYEEEE. The CDR3 reads CASSSIRGLSPLHF. The CDR3, as DNA: TGTGCCAGCAGCTCGATAAGGGGCCTGTCACCCCTCCACTTT.

This clonotype appeared a few times. The chain joins TRBV28 to TRBJ1-1; unclear D gene. This CDR3 region has 13 residues. Germline V gene data show CDR1 as MDHEN and CDR2 as SYDVKM. Between the trimmed V and J ends, which lost 7 bases and 9 bases, there was a span of 18 bases. CDR3 bases: TGTGCCAGCACTCCCTCCCTCCCGAGTCAAGCTTTCTTT. It encodes CASTPSLPSQAFF.

The chain has TRBV7-2 and TRBJ1-4; 8 positions match TRBD1. V lost 5 bases, J lost 8 bases, and 10 bases stayed unmatched. Germline loops: CDR1 SGHTA, CDR2 FQGNSA. The CDR3 consists of 15 residues. The CDR3 loop reads CASSTDRAGGEKLFF. The CDR3 nucleotides are TGTGCCAGCAGCACGGACAGGGCCGGTGGGGAAAAACTGTTTTTT.

The sample holds many counts of this clonotype. The chain couples TRBV28 to TRBJ2-5; D remains ambiguous. The ends were cut back, 2 bases at V and 5 bases at J, with 6 bases in the middle. Germline V gives CDR1 MDHEN, CDR2 SYDVKM. The CDR3 consists of 12 residues. The CDR3: CASSLRLETQYF. The CDR3 DNA reads TGTGCCAGCAGTTTACGGTTGGAGACCCAGTACTTC.

The chain has TRBV20-1 and TRBJ2-7; D perhaps matches TRBD1 (5 bases). Germline CDR1 and CDR2: DFQATT and SNEGSKA (reference sequence). CDR3 length equals 12 residues. Trimming stripped 3 bases from V and 2 bases from J, with 8 bases between. In DNA, the CDR3 is TGCAGTGCTAGGGACAAGCCCTACGAGCAGTACTTC. Translation gives CSARDKPYEQYF.

The V call is TRBV11-2, the J call TRBJ2-3; 8 bases are a match to TRBD2. The trim removed 2 bases at V and 4 bases at J, leaving 5 bases unmatched. In germline, CDR1 is SGHAT, CDR2 FQNNGV. This CDR3 spans 15 amino acids. CDR3 in amino acids: CASSLIAGTADTQYF. The DNA of the CDR3 is TGTGCCAGCAGCTTAATAGCGGGAACGGCAGATACGCAGTATTTT.

The chain is built from TRBV7-2 and TRBJ2-7; 7 bases map to TRBD1. The trim removed 4 bases at V and 2 bases at J, leaving 8 bases unmatched. This CDR3 spans 15 amino acids. Germline CDR1 and CDR2: SGHTA and FQGNSA. The CDR3 DNA is TGTGCCAGCAGCTCCGACCGGGACAGAGCCTACGAGCAGTACTTC. Its protein is CASSSDRDRAYEQYF.

This clonotype turned up a few times. The rearrangement joins TRBV7-2 to TRBJ1-3; tentatively, D is TRBD1 (5 bases). Trimming shortened V by 5 bases and J by 3 bases, and 11 bases separated the two germline ends. The germline V gene has CDR1 SGHTA and CDR2 FQGNSA. The CDR3 has 14 residues. The CDR3 sequence is CASSATVVGNTIYF. For the CDR3, the DNA is TGTGCCAGCAGCGCGACAGTGGTTGGAAACACCATATATTTT. Filled out from reference TRBV7-2 and TRBJ1-3, the complete variable domain reads GAGVSQSPSNKVTEKGKDVELRCDPISGHTALYWYRQSLGQGLEFLIYFQGNSAPDKSGLPSDRFSAERTGGSVSTLTIQRTQQEDSAVYLCASSATVVGNTIYFGEGSWLTVV.

This clonotype was seen ten or more times. The J gene is TRBJ2-7, the V gene TRBV10-3; 9 bases are shared with TRBD2. The CDR3 consists of 14 residues. Germline V lookup: CDR1 ENHRY, CDR2 SYGVKD. V shed 6 bases and J 5 bases; nucleotides not matched to a gene: 8. CDR3 protein: CAIRPGTSIHEQYF. The CDR3 region has the DNA TGTGCCATCAGGCCCGGGACTAGCATCCACGAGCAGTACTTC.

In its sample, this clonotype was seen many times. CDR3 protein: CASTNGGGLGTQYF. The CDR3 nucleotides read TGTGCCAGCACCAACGGCGGGGGTTTAGGGACCCAGTACTTC. The genes are TRBV6-2 or TRBV6-3 and TRBJ2-5, with 7 bases matching TRBD2. This CDR3 contains 14 residues. V was clipped by 7 bases and J by 7 bases; unmatched bases: 12. Germline V gene sequence: CDR1 MNHEY, CDR2 SVGEGT.

This clonotype was seen at least ten times. The rearrangement uses TRBV20-1 and TRBJ2-7; 12 bases are shared with TRBD2. The CDR3 is 15 amino acids. J was trimmed by 6 bases and V by 0 bases; bases with no gene match: 6. Germline CDR1 DFQATT, CDR2 SNEGSKA (reference sequence). The CDR3 nucleotides read TGCAGTGCTAGAGAGTCGACTAGCGGGAGATTCGAGCAGTACTTC. Its protein product is CSARESTSGRFEQYF.

Only a few counts were recorded for this clonotype. The V call is TRBV29-1, the J call TRBJ1-2; no clear D. The CDR3 sequence is 12 residues long. Germline assignment: CDR1 SQVTM and CDR2 ANQGSEA. The ends were cut back, 3 bases at V and 4 bases at J, with 9 bases in the middle. Here the CDR3 reads CSVEDQFYGYTF. The CDR3, as DNA: TGCAGCGTTGAGGACCAGTTCTATGGCTACACCTTC.

This clonotype has ten or more counts. CDR3 loop: CASSLGTNQPQHF. For the CDR3, the DNA is TGTGCCAGCAGCTTGGGAACCAATCAGCCCCAGCATTTT. The chain is built from TRBV11-2 and TRBJ1-5, with D unclear. The CDR3 is 13 amino acids. V gave up 3 bases and J gave up 3 bases, with 6 bases separating them. The germline CDR1 and CDR2 sequences are SGHAT and FQNNGV. Full variable domain (rest looked up from reference TRBV11-2 and TRBJ1-5): EAGVAQSPRYKIIEKRQSVAFWCNPISGHATLYWYQQILGQGPKLLIQFQNNGVVDDSQLPKDRFSAERLKGVDSTLKIQPAKLEDSAVYLCASSLGTNQPQHFGDGTRLSIL.

The gene calls are TRBV12-3 or TRBV12-4 and TRBJ1-4; D ambiguous. The CDR3 has 15 amino acids. V lost 6 bases, J lost 8 bases, and 19 bases lay in between. CDR3 loop: CASSPDRAIDEKLFF. DNA for the CDR3: TGTGCCAGCAGCCCAGATAGGGCAATTGACGAAAAACTGTTTTTT.

This clonotype appeared a few times. The rearrangement links TRBV5-1 to TRBJ2-3, with D perhaps assigned TRBD1 or TRBD2 (5 bases each). The CDR3 loop spans 14 amino acids. Germline lookup yields CDR1 SGHRS and CDR2 YFSETQ. Trimming removed 7 bases at V and 2 bases at J, with 14 bases between. The CDR3 here is CASGRGRTTDTQYF. The CDR3 DNA is TGCGCCAGCGGTAGGGGACGGACCACAGATACGCAGTATTTT.

In its sample, this clonotype was seen a few times. CDR3 DNA sequence: TGCGCCAGCAGCCAAGTAGGGCGGGGGGGCCGTAATACGCAGTATTTT. Translating it yields CASSQVGRGGRNTQYF. This rearrangement joins TRBV4-1 to TRBJ2-3; 9 bases fit TRBD2. The CDR3 extends over 16 amino acids. With V trimmed by 1 base and J by 7 bases, 9 bases remained unmatched. The germline gives CDR1 MGHRA, CDR2 YSYEKL.

This sequence joins TRBV24-1 and TRBJ2-1; D ambiguous. Germline CDR1 KGHDR, CDR2 SFDVKD. This CDR3 is built from 16 residues. V gave up 1 base and J gave up 0 bases, with 9 bases separating them. The CDR3 loop is CATSDFGESSYNEQFF. The DNA of the CDR3 is TGTGCCACCAGTGATTTTGGGGAAAGCTCCTACAATGAGCAGTTCTTC.

This sequence joins TRBV4-2 and TRBJ2-7, with unresolved D. The CDR3 sequence is 14 residues long. With 4 bases removed from V and 0 bases from J, the gap between germline ends came to 10 bases. Germline V gives CDR1 LGHNA, CDR2 YNFKEQ. This CDR3 reads CASSPAISSYEQYF. The DNA of the CDR3 is TGTGCCAGCAGCCCGGCGATTAGCTCCTACGAGCAGTACTTC.

The chain employs TRBV20-1 and TRBJ2-6; 13 bases are shared with TRBD2. CDR3 length equals 18 residues. Germline V gene lookup returns CDR1 DFQATT and CDR2 SNEGSKA (reference sequence). V was pared by 6 bases and J by 4 bases, with 12 bases of the junction left unmatched. This CDR3 is CSAPRTSGSAAGANVLTF. The CDR3 DNA follows: TGCAGTGCCCCTCGGACTAGCGGGAGCGCTGCAGGGGCCAACGTCCTGACTTTC.

This clonotype showed up just a few times. The chain recombines TRBV6-1 with TRBJ2-1; 15 nucleotides match TRBD2. The CDR3 sequence is 15 residues long. The germline CDR1 and CDR2 sequences are MNHNS and SASEGT. V lost 6 bases and J lost 10; bases outside the gene matches: 7. The CDR3 here is CASSRTGLAGGEQFF. For the CDR3, the DNA is TGTGCCAGCAGCCGGACCGGACTAGCGGGAGGGGAGCAGTTCTTC.

There are a few counts of this clonotype. The gene calls are TRBV29-1 and TRBJ2-2; a weak D match, TRBD2 (5 bases). V was cut by 4 bases and J by 5 bases, with 14 bases left in between. This CDR3 has 14 residues. CDR1 is SQVTM, CDR2 ANQGSEA, per germline. The CDR3 coding sequence is TGCAGCGTTGTGTTTCGGGGTAGGACCGGGGAGCTGTTTTTT. Amino acid sequence: CSVVFRGRTGELFF.

This clonotype was recorded a few times. The chain has TRBV10-3 and TRBJ1-5; D perhaps matches TRBD1 (5 bases). Trimming pared 4 bases from V and 2 bases from J, leaving 9 bases between. The CDR3 is 14 amino acids. Germline CDR1 reads ENHRY; CDR2 reads SYGVKD. The CDR3: CAISAGMGNQPQHF. CDR3 bases: TGTGCCATCAGTGCAGGGATGGGCAATCAGCCCCAGCATTTT.

The chain recombines TRBV7-6 with TRBJ2-1; the D is unclear. Looked up from germline, CDR1 is SGHVS and CDR2 is FNYEAQ. Trimming removed 2 bases at V and 11 bases at J, with 13 bases between. The length of the CDR3 is 13 residues. This CDR3 reads CASSLIRSDKQFF. Written as DNA, the CDR3 is TGTGCCAGCAGCTTAATCCGGTCCGATAAGCAGTTCTTC.

This clonotype was seen many times. CDR3 DNA sequence: TGCGCCAGCAGCTTGTGGGTAGCGGCCACAGATACGCAGTATTTT. As protein: CASSLWVAATDTQYF. The gene calls are TRBV5-1 and TRBJ2-3; D might be TRBD2 (6 bases). There are 15 residues in the CDR3. Deletions cut 1 base from V and 2 bases from J, with 11 bases between. Germline-derived CDR1 and CDR2 are SGHRS and YFSETQ.

The CDR3 DNA is TGTGCCAGCAGCTCGTTAATAGCGGGGGGGGGCACAGATACGCAGTATTTT. This gives the protein CASSSLIAGGGTDTQYF. The J gene is TRBJ2-3, the V gene TRBV11-2; 11 positions match TRBD2. Germline trimming cut 4 bases from V and 1 base from J; bases unmatched to any gene: 7. The germline CDR1 and CDR2 sequences are SGHAT and FQNNGV. The CDR3 runs to 17 residues.

This clonotype was detected ten times or more. The chain uses TRBV4-3 and TRBJ1-4; TRBD1 agrees at 10 bases. V gave up 2 bases and J gave up 10 bases; unmatched junction bases: 7. This CDR3 has 15 amino acids. Germline CDR1 reads LGHNA; CDR2 reads YSLEER. This CDR3 reads CASSQNTGTGAKLFF. The CDR3 DNA sequence: TGCGCCAGCAGCCAAAACACCGGGACAGGGGCAAAACTGTTTTTT.

This clonotype was detected a few times. The V and J genes are TRBV10-3 and TRBJ1-2; 8 bases are shared with TRBD1. V lost 3 bases and J lost 0; bases outside the gene matches: 6. The length of the CDR3 is 16 residues. Germline CDR1 ENHRY, CDR2 SYGVKD. CDR3 DNA sequence: TGTGCCATCAGTGACAGCTGGGGACAGGCTAACTATGGCTACACCTTC. It codes for CAISDSWGQANYGYTF.